The T cell receptor (beta chain) under discussion was sequenced for a study of T cell responses to AZD1222 COVID-19 vaccine. Study findings and constraints: Two doses of AZD1222 preceded a rise in Spike-specific TCR breadth and depth. The donor group comprised mostly white British people and more females; the analysis possibly underestimated clonal diversity. A reported finding is that nearly half of spike-specific TCRs target unmutated variant regions. Among those given AZD1222, only six were seropositive at baseline.

Trimming stripped 4 bases from V and 2 bases from J, with 13 bases between. This CDR3 is built from 15 residues. Looked up from germline, CDR1 is SGHRS and CDR2 is YFSETQ. As regards this clone: The antigen is undetermined.

Some clones are missing from TCRdb's copy, which holds only in-frame ones; the method was immunoSEQ multiplex PCR. In the table there are about 120,000 clones, about 95% of which are singletons. Sequencing was performed on peripheral blood, taken 28 days after the second AZD1222 dose. The rearrangement links TRBV5-1 to TRBJ1-5, with D possibly TRBD1 on 6 matching bases. The TCR comes from an adult who received the AZD1222 COVID-19 vaccine. CDR3 coding DNA: TGCGCCAGCAGCCAGGGGACCGAGGGCAATCAGCCCCAGCATTTT. It specifies CASSQGTEGNQPQHF.